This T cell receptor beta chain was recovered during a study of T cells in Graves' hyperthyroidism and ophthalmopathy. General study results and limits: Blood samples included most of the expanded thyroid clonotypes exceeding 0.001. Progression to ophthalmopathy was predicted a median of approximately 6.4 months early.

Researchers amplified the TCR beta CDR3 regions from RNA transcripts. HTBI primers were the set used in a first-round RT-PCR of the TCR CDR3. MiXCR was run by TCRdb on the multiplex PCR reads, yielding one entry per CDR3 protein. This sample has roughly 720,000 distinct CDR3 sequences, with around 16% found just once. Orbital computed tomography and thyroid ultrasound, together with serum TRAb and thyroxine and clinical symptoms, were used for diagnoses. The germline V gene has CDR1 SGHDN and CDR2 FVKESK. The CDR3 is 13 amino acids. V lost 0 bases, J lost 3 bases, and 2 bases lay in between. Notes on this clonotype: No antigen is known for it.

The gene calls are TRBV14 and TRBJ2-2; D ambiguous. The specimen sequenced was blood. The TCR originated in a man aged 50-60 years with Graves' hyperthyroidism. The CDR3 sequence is CASSQEHTGELFF. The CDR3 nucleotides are TGTGCCAGCAGCCAAGAACACACCGGGGAGCTGTTTTTT.